One and the same sample provided the 2 T cell receptor beta chains below, sequenced in a study of T cell responses to AZD1222 COVID-19 vaccine. Repertoires were generated with immunoSEQ multiplex PCR, while TCRdb's copy carries only in-frame clones and drops some. The sample includes over 120,000 clones, 85% to 95% seen only once; the top ten take roughly 9.1%. Sample: peripheral blood, taken on day 0 of AZD1222 vaccination. The source is an adult in good health.

This clone has a single count. CDR3 residues: CASSPRRSGNTIYF. CDR3 DNA: TGTGCCAGCAGCCCGAGGCGCTCTGGAAACACCATATATTTT. The chain employs TRBV9 and TRBJ1-3, with D unresolved. Germline assignment: CDR1 SGDLS and CDR2 YYNGEE. Trimming removed 4 bases at V and 0 bases at J, with 8 bases between. The CDR3 is 14 amino acids.

This clone showed up just once. The V and J genes are TRBV19 and TRBJ2-6, with D tentatively TRBD1 (5 bases). With 3 bases removed from V and 3 bases from J, the gap between germline ends came to 9 bases. There are 15 residues in the CDR3. Germline V gene sequence: CDR1 LNHDA, CDR2 SQIVND (reference sequence). This CDR3 reads CASSIVQGGANVLTF. DNA for the CDR3: TGTGCCAGTAGTATCGTCCAGGGTGGGGCCAACGTCCTGACTTTC. The variable domain in full, with the rest retrieved from reference TRBV19 and TRBJ2-6, is DGGITQSPKYLFRKEGQNVTLSCEQNLNHDAMYWYRQDPGQGLRLIYYSQIVNDFQKGDIAEGYSVSREKKESFPLTVTSAQKNPTAFYLCASSIVQGGANVLTFGAGSRLTVL.